This is a list of T cell receptor beta chains from one sample in a study of T cell repertoires in cytomegalovirus infection. TCRdb passed the reads through MiXCR, listing each CDR3 protein once. The table has hundreds of thousands of distinct CDR3 sequences, around 30% seen once; the top ten hold 18%. Antigen specificity for these receptors is unknown. Sequencing was performed on cultured PBMCs, taken from culture after CMV antigen stimulation. The receptors derive from a human donor in good health (CMV status not recorded). Some clones in this sample may be carry-over from other donors' samples. Each CDR3 is given with its conserved first and last residue. A D gene is named only where the DNA matches it firmly. Expanded clones get a size class; other rows say once, few or many, or leave the size out.

DNA,CDR3,V,size,J,D
TGCAGTGCGAGGACTAGCGGGAGATGGTACAATGAGCAGTTCTTC,CSARTSGRWYNEQFF,TRBV20-1,NA,TRBJ2-1,TRBD2
TGCGCCAGCAGCCAAGGTTTGCGGGGCTACGAGCAGTACTTC,CASSQGLRGYEQYF,TRBV4-1,NA,TRBJ2-7,NA
TGTGCCAGCAGCCAACCGGGACTAGCGAGGGCTGAGCAGTTCTTC,CASSQPGLARAEQFF,TRBV4-2,few,TRBJ2-1,TRBD2
TGTGCCAGCAGCGAGGGGACTAGCCCACCGAGGGAGCTGTTTTTT,CASSEGTSPPRELFF,TRBV7-9,few,TRBJ2-2,TRBD2
TGTGCCAGCAGCTTAGAGGCCAGAGGGACCCAGTACTTC,CASSLEARGTQYF,TRBV7-9,NA,TRBJ2-5,NA
TGTGCCAGCAGCTGGGGACAGGGTGAGAATTGGCAGTACTTC,CASSWGQGENWQYF,TRBV5-5,few,TRBJ2-7,TRBD1
TGTGCCAGCAGAACAGGACAGGGGTGGAACACCGGGGAGCTGTTTTTT,CASRTGQGWNTGELFF,TRBV7-9,few,TRBJ2-2,TRBD1
TGTGCCAGCAGCTTCATCCTGGGGGAAAATTCACCCCTCCACTTT,CASSFILGENSPLHF,TRBV7-9,NA,TRBJ1-6,NA
TGTGCCAGCTCGCTCGGGACAGGGAGCCATTCACCCCTCCACTTT,CASSLGTGSHSPLHF,TRBV18,NA,TRBJ1-6,TRBD1
TGTGCCAGCAGTTACTCGATAGGGGGCGGAGCGGATACGCAGTATTTT,CASSYSIGGGADTQYF,TRBV6-5,NA,TRBJ2-3,TRBD1
TGTGCCAGCAGCGTCGGGACAGGAGGGCGCGAGCAGTACTTC,CASSVGTGGREQYF,TRBV7-9,few,TRBJ2-7,TRBD1
TGTGCCAGCGTCGGGTACAGGGTTGGCGGCTACACCTTC,CASVGYRVGGYTF,TRBV11-2,NA,TRBJ1-2,NA
TGTGCCAGTAAGAGGGACAGGGGCCACGAGCAGTACTTC,CASKRDRGHEQYF,TRBV2,few,TRBJ2-7,TRBD1
TGTGCCAGCAGCTTCACAGGGGACGATGGTGGCTACACCTTC,CASSFTGDDGGYTF,TRBV11-2,NA,TRBJ1-2,TRBD1
TGCAGTGCCACTCTGGGGGAGAACACCGGGGAGCTGTTTTTT,CSATLGENTGELFF,TRBV20-1,NA,TRBJ2-2,NA
TGTGCCTCAGGGGGACAGGGGCTCTACGAGCAGTACTTC,CASGGQGLYEQYF,TRBV10-3,NA,TRBJ2-7,TRBD1